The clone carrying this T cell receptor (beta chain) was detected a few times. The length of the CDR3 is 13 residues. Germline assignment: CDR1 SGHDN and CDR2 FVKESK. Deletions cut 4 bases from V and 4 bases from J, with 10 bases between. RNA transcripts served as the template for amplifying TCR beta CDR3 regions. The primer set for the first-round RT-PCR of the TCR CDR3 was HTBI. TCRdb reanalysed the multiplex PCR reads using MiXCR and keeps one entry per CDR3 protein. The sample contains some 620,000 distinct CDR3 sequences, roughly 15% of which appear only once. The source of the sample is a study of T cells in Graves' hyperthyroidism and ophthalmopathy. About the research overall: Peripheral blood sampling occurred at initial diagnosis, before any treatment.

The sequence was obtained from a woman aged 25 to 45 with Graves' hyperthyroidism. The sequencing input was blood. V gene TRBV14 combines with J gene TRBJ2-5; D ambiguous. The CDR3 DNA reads TGTGCCAGCAGCCTCAAGGGCACAGAGACCCAGTACTTC. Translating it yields CASSLKGTETQYF.